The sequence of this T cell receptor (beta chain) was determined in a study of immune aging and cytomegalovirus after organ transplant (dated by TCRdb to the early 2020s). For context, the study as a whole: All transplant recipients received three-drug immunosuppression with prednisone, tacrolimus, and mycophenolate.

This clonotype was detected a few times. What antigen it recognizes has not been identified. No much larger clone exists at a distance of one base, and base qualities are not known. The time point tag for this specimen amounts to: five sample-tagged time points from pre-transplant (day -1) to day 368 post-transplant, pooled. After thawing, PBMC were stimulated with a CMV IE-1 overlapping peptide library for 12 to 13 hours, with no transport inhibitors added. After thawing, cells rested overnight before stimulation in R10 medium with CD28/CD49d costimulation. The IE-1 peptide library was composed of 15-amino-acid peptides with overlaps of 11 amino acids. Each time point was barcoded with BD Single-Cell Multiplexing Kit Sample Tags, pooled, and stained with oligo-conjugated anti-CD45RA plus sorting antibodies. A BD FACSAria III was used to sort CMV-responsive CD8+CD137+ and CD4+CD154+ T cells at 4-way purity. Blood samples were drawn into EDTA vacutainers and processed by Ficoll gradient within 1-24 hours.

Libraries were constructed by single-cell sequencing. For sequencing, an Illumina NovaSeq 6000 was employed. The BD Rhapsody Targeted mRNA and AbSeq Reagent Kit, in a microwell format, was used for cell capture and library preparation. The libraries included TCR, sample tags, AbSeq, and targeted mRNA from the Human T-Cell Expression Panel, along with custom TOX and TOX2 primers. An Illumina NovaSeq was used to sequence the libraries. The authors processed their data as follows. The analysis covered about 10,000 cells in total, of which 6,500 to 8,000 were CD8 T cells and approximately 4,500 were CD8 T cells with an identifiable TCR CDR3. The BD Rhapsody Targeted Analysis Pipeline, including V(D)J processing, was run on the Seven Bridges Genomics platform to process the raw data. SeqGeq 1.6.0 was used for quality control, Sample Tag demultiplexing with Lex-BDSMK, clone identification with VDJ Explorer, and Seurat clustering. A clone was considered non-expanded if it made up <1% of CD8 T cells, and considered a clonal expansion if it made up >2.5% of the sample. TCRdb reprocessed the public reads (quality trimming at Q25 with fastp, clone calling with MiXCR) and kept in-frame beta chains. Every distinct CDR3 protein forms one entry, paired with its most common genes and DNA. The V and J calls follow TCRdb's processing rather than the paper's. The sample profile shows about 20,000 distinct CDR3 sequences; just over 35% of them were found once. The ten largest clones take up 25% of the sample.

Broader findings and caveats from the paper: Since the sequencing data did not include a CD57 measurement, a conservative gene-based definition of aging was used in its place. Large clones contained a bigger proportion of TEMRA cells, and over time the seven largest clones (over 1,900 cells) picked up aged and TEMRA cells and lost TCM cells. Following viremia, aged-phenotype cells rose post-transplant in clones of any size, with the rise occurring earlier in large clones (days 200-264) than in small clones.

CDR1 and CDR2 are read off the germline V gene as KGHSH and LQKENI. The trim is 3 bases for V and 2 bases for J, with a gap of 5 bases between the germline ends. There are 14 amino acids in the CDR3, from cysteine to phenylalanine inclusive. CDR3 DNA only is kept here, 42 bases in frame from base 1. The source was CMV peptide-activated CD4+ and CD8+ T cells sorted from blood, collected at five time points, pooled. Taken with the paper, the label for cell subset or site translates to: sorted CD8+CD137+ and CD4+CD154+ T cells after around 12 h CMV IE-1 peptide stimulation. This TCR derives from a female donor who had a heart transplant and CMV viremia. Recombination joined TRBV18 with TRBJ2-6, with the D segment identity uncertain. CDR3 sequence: CASSPSTGANVLTF. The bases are TGTGCCAGCTCACCGTCAACTGGGGCCAACGTCCTGACTTTC.